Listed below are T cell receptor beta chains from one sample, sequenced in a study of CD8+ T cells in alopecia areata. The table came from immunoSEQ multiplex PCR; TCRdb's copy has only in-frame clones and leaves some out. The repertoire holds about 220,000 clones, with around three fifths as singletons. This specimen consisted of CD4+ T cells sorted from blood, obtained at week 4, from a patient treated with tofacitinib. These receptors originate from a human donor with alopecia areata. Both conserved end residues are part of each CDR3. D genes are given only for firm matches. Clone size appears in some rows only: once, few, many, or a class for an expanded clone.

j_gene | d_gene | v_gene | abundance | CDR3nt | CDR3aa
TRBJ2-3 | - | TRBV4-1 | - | TGCGCCAGCAGCCAAGAGGTCGGGGATACGCAGTATTTT | CASSQEVGDTQYF
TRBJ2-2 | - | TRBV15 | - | TGTGCCACCAGCAGAGAAAACACCGGGGAGCTGTTTTTT | CATSRENTGELFF
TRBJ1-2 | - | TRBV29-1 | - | TGCAGCGTTGAAATTAGGACCGAGACACCTCATGGCTACACCTTC | CSVEIRTETPHGYTF
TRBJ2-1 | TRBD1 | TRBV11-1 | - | TGTGCCAGCAACCCCGGTGGAGGACAGGGCTACAATGAGCAGTTCTTC | CASNPGGGQGYNEQFF
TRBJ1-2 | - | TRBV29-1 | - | TGCAGCGTTGAAGGGGGCGAGGGGCTCGTAGGAGGCTACACCTTC | CSVEGGEGLVGGYTF
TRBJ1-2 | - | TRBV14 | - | TGTGCCAGCAGCCTCGGAGGGCCCTATGGCTACACCTTC | CASSLGGPYGYTF
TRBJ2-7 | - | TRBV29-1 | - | TGCAGCGTTGAAGTAGCTACTCACTACGAGCAGTACTTC | CSVEVATHYEQYF
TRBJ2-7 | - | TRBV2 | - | TGTGCCAGCAGTGAAGCTGCTGTCATAGGGGGCGAGCAGTACTTC | CASSEAAVIGGEQYF
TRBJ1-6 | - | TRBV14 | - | TGTGCCAGCAGCCAATTGGGTTATTCACCCCTCCACTTT | CASSQLGYSPLHF
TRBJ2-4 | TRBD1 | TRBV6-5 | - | TGTGCCAGCAGCCCCGGGACAGGGCCAAACATTCAGTACTTC | CASSPGTGPNIQYF
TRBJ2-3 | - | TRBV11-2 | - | TGTGCCAGCAGCTTTCAGGGCTACAGCACAGATACGCAGTATTTT | CASSFQGYSTDTQYF
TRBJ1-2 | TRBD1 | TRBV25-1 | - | TGTGCCAGCAGTGGCCCCGGGACAGTCTATGGCTACACCTTC | CASSGPGTVYGYTF
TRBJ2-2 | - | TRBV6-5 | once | TGTGCCAGCAGTTTCGGGAACACCGGGGAGCTGTTTTTT | CASSFGNTGELFF
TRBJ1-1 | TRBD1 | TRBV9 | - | TGTGCCAGCAGCGCGGGACAGGGGAACACTGAAGCTTTCTTT | CASSAGQGNTEAFF
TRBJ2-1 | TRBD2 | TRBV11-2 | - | TGTGCCAGCAGGCGACTAGCGCGCAATGAGCAGTTCTTC | CASRRLARNEQFF
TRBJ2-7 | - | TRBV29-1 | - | TGCAGCGTTGAAGATAAGGGCGGACCGCCCTACGAGCAGTACTTC | CSVEDKGGPPYEQYF
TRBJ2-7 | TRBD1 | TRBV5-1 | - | TGCGCCAGCAGCTTGGCCGGGACAGGGTCCGACGAGCAGTACTTC | CASSLAGTGSDEQYF
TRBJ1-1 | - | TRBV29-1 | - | TGCAGCGGAAAAACAGGGAACACTGAAGCTTTCTTT | CSGKTGNTEAFF
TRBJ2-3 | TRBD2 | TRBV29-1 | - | TGCAGCGTTCGCCGACTAGCCGCAGATACGCAGTATTTT | CSVRRLAADTQYF
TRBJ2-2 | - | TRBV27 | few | TGTGCCAGCAGTCCCCACAGGTCCCAGAACACCGGGGAGCTGTTTTTT | CASSPHRSQNTGELFF
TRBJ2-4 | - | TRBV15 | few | TGTGCCACCAGCAGAGCTGGGTTGAGAAACATTCAGTACTTC | CATSRAGLRNIQYF
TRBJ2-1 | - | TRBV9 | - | TGTGCCAGCAGCGTATCCCAACTGACAGGCCACTCCTACAATGAGCAGTTCTTC | CASSVSQLTGHSYNEQFF
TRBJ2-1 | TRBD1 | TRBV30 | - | TGTGCCTGGAGTTTGACAGGGGACGCCTTCTCCTACAATGAGCAGTTCTTC | CAWSLTGDAFSYNEQFF
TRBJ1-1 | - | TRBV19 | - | TGTGCCAGTATGAGGGTCGAGGGCACTGAAGCTTTCTTT | CASMRVEGTEAFF
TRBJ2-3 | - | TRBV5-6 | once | TGTGCCAGCAGCTTATTACTGGGGACAGATACGCAGTATTTT | CASSLLLGTDTQYF
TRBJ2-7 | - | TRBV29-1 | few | TGCAGCGTCCGACGAGGGGTAGAGGAGCAGTACTTC | CSVRRGVEEQYF
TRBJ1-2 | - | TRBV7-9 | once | TGTGCCAGCAGCTTGATAGTTTCGGCAGCGCCCCATGGCTACACCTTC | CASSLIVSAAPHGYTF
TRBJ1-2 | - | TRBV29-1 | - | TGCAGCGTTGTCAAAACAGGGACTAACTATGGCTACACCTTC | CSVVKTGTNYGYTF
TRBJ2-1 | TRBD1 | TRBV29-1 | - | TGCAGCGTCGACAGGGGAAGGTACAATGAGCAGTTCTTC | CSVDRGRYNEQFF
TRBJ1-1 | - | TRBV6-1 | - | TGTGCCAGCAGTGAATCGGATAGGACTGAAGCTTTCTTT | CASSESDRTEAFF
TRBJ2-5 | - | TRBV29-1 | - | TGCAGCGTAGCAAGACAGCTCCAAGAGACCCAGTACTTC | CSVARQLQETQYF
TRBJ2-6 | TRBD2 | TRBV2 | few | TGTGCCAGCAAAGGAGGGACTAGCGGGGGGCCAAGCTCTGGGGCCAACGTCCTGACTTTC | CASKGGTSGGPSSGANVLTF
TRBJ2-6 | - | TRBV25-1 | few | TGTGCCAGCAGTACAGGTCCCAACCCCTCTGGGGCCAACGTCCTGACTTTC | CASSTGPNPSGANVLTF
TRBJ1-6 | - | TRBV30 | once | TGTGCCTGGAATCGGGGACAAAATTCACCCCTCCACTTT | CAWNRGQNSPLHF
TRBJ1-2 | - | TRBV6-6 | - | TGTGCCAGCAGTTACACCTCGACAGTGGGAGGATATGGCTACACCTTC | CASSYTSTVGGYGYTF
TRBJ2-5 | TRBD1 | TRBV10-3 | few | TGTGCCATCAGTGGACAGACAGGGGGCGAGGAGACCCAGTACTTC | CAISGQTGGEETQYF
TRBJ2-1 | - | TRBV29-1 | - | TGCAGCGTGAGAGAGGGCCTGGATTACAATGAGCAGTTCTTC | CSVREGLDYNEQFF
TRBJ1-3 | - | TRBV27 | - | TGTGCCAGCACTAACCCTGTCTCTGGAAACACCATATATTTT | CASTNPVSGNTIYF
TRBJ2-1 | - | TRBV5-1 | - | TGCGCCAGCAGCTCCGGACTCGATGAGCAGTTCTTC | CASSSGLDEQFF
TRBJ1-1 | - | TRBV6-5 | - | TGTGCCAGCTACCGGGCAGGGCAAGCTTTCTTT | CASYRAGQAFF
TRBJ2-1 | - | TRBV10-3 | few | TGTGCCACCAGTCTCCTCGACAGTCTAAGCTACAATGAGCAGTTCTTC | CATSLLDSLSYNEQFF
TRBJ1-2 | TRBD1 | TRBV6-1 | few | TGTGCCAGCAGGCCCGGGACAGCAAACTATGGCTACACCTTC | CASRPGTANYGYTF
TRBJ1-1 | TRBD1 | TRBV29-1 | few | TGCAGCGTGTCGGGACAGTTGAACACTGAAGCTTTCTTT | CSVSGQLNTEAFF
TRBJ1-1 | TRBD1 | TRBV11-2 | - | TGTGCCAGCAGCTGGGACAGGGGAAGGATGAACACTGAAGCTTTCTTT | CASSWDRGRMNTEAFF
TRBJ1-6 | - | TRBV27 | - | TGTGCCAGCAGTTTACCATCGGGATCACCCCTCCACTTT | CASSLPSGSPLHF
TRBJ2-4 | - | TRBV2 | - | TGTGCCAGCAGTGCGCTCGAGGACATTCAGTACTTC | CASSALEDIQYF
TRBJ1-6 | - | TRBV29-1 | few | TGCAGCGTTTTGGTACAGCCAAATTCACCCCTCCACTTT | CSVLVQPNSPLHF